Each of the 24 T cell receptor beta chains below was sequenced from the same sample in a study of T-cell memory formation after mild COVID-19. TCRdb recomputed calls from the 5' RACE reads with MiXCR, one row per CDR3 protein. Seen here are some 150,000 distinct CDR3 sequences, 15% to 20% observed once, and the top ten hold around 2.5%. Material: PBMCs or a T cell subset sorted from them (not recorded which). Receptors originate from an adult woman who had mild COVID-19 (a few samples of this study predate the infection). Cell type and time point are not known.

This clonotype has more than one count but fewer than ten. The chain joins TRBV5-1 to TRBJ2-3, with 10 bases identical to TRBD1. The V segment lost 4 bases and the J segment 1 base; nucleotides outside the gene matches: 9. Germline assignment: CDR1 SGHRS and CDR2 YFSETQ. The CDR3 runs 17 residues. The chain's CDR3 is CASSARSGTGGTDTQYF. CDR3 coding DNA: TGCGCCAGCAGCGCCCGGTCCGGGACAGGGGGCACAGATACGCAGTATTTT.

There are a few counts of this clonotype. The chain couples TRBV7-2 to TRBJ2-7; 9 bases are a match to TRBD1. This CDR3 spans 16 amino acids. The V segment lost 5 bases and the J segment 1 base; nucleotides outside the gene matches: 9. CDR1 and CDR2 from the germline V gene are SGHTA and FQGNSA. The chain's CDR3 is CASSDPGTGRSYEQYF. As DNA, the CDR3 is TGTGCCAGCAGCGACCCCGGGACAGGGCGTTCCTACGAGCAGTACTTC.

This sequence joins TRBV6-5 and TRBJ2-5; D gene unclear. Germline V lookup: CDR1 MNHEY, CDR2 SVGAGI. The V end was cut by 0 bases, the J end by 2 bases, with 10 bases between. CDR3 size: 15 residues. The CDR3 sequence is CASSYSPALQETQYF. For the CDR3, the DNA is TGTGCCAGCAGTTACTCTCCGGCTCTGCAAGAGACCCAGTACTTC.

V and J are TRBV6-5 and TRBJ2-1, with 8 bases fitting TRBD2. CDR1 MNHEY and CDR2 SVGAGI come from the germline V gene. The CDR3 has 14 residues. With V trimmed by 8 bases and J by 9 bases, 12 bases remained unmatched. The CDR3 DNA follows: TGTGCCAGCTGTAGCGGGATAGGTTTCACTGAGCAGTTCTTC. Amino acids: CASCSGIGFTEQFF.

The V gene is TRBV20-1, the J gene TRBJ2-1; 7 bases fit TRBD2. This CDR3 contains 18 residues. Germline loops: CDR1 DFQATT, CDR2 SNEGSKA (reference sequence). V lost 2 bases, J lost 4 bases, and 17 bases stayed unmatched. This CDR3 is CSARPTWTPGRWYNEQFF. CDR3 DNA: TGCAGTGCTAGACCCACCTGGACCCCCGGGAGGTGGTACAATGAGCAGTTCTTC.

The CDR3 loop is CASSQPGRPAGGYTF. DNA for the CDR3: TGCGCCAGCAGCCAACCGGGACGGCCGGCGGGTGGCTACACCTTC. V usage is TRBV4-3 and J usage is TRBJ1-2; D is possibly TRBD1 (5 bases). V was clipped by 2 bases and J by 7 bases, with 17 bases between them. The CDR3 runs 15 residues. Germline assignment: CDR1 LGHNA and CDR2 YSLEER.

This clonotype was found a few times. The chain joins TRBV29-1 to TRBJ2-5; D remains ambiguous. The CDR3 is 12 amino acids. Trimming cost V 6 bases and J 1 base, with 9 bases left between them. Germline V CDR1 and CDR2: SQVTM, ANQGSEA. The CDR3 sequence is CSVDGPQETQYF. The CDR3 DNA reads TGCAGCGTAGACGGGCCCCAAGAGACCCAGTACTTC. Supplemented by reference TRBV29-1 and TRBJ2-5, the full variable domain reads SAVISQKPSRDICQRGTSLTIQCQVDSQVTMMFWYRQQPGQSLTLIATANQGSEATYESGFVIDKFPISRPNLTFSTLTVSNMSPEDSSIYLCSVDGPQETQYFGPGTRLLVL.

This chain uses TRBV11-2 with TRBJ2-1; D is possibly TRBD2 (6 bases). This CDR3 has 14 amino acids. Trimming removed 5 bases from V and 4 bases from J, with 12 bases in between. Germline assignment: CDR1 SGHAT and CDR2 FQNNGV. The CDR3 protein is CASSPEGLYNEQFF. The CDR3 DNA reads TGTGCCAGCAGCCCCGAGGGACTGTACAATGAGCAGTTCTTC.

In its sample, this clonotype was seen a few times. CDR3 sequence (DNA): TGTGCCAGCAGCAGCCAGCCTTATAGCAATCAGCCCCAGCATTTT. It is translated as CASSSQPYSNQPQHF. The rearrangement links TRBV6-2 or TRBV6-3 to TRBJ1-5; D is uncertain. Deletions cut 6 bases from V and 0 bases from J, with 12 bases between. Germline loops: CDR1 MNHEY, CDR2 SVGEGT. CDR3 length equals 15 residues.

There are a few counts of this clonotype. In DNA, the CDR3 is TGTGCCACCAGTGATTTGGGACAGGGGGGGGGAGATACGCAGTATTTT. Protein product: CATSDLGQGGGDTQYF. V gene TRBV24-1 combines with J gene TRBJ2-3; 10 bases align to TRBD1. V lost 0 bases, J lost 5 bases, and 4 bases stayed unmatched. CDR3 length: 16 residues. Germline CDR1 is KGHDR and CDR2 is SFDVKD.

There are a few counts of this clonotype. The V and J genes are TRBV6-2 or TRBV6-3 and TRBJ1-1; D uncertain. From germline, CDR1 is MNHEY and CDR2 SVGEGT. V was pared by 11 bases and J by 7 bases, with 17 bases between. This CDR3 comprises 12 residues. The CDR3 loop reads CACLSGSFEAFF. The CDR3 DNA is TGTGCCTGCCTCAGCGGAAGTTTTGAAGCTTTCTTT.

This clonotype was seen just once. The CDR3 DNA reads TGTGCCACCAATTCGGGGATAAGACGGGAGGCCAGCTCCTACAATGAGCAGTTCTTC. Its translation: CATNSGIRREASSYNEQFF. V usage is TRBV24-1 and J usage is TRBJ2-1; TRBD2 matches at 7 bases. The CDR3 spans 19 residues. The junction had 18 bases not matched to a gene; V was cut back by 8 bases and J by 0 bases. Per germline, CDR1 KGHDR and CDR2 SFDVKD.

The V gene is TRBV7-2, the J gene TRBJ1-2; 10 nucleotides align to TRBD1. Unmatched junction bases numbered 6, after V lost 7 bases and J lost 7 bases. The length of the CDR3 is 13 residues. CDR1 and CDR2 from the germline V gene are SGHTA and FQGNSA. CDR3 residues: CASKPGQGFGYTF. CDR3 nucleotide sequence: TGTGCCAGCAAACCGGGACAGGGGTTTGGCTACACCTTC.

The sample holds many counts of this clonotype. V gene TRBV5-5 combines with J gene TRBJ2-7; 7 nucleotides match TRBD1. Trimming took 7 bases from V and 2 from J; bases not matched to a gene: 15. CDR1 SGHKS and CDR2 YYEKEE come from the germline V gene (reference sequence). The CDR3 is 16 amino acids. CDR3 sequence: CASEPRNRGSAYEQYF. In DNA form, the CDR3 reads TGTGCCAGCGAGCCGCGCAACAGGGGATCGGCCTACGAGCAGTACTTC.

J is TRBJ2-5 and V is TRBV3-1, with 9 bases fitting TRBD2. Germline V gives CDR1 LGHDT, CDR2 YNNKEL (reference sequence). CDR3 length equals 15 residues. J lost 1 base, V lost 7 bases, and 7 bases had no gene match. CDR3 sequence reads: CASNGLAGSQETQYF. The DNA of the CDR3 is TGTGCCAGCAACGGGCTAGCGGGGTCCCAAGAGACCCAGTACTTC.

This clonotype was detected only a few times. V is TRBV4-2 and J is TRBJ2-1; TRBD2 matches 7 bases. Trimming took 2 bases from V and 5 from J; bases not matched to a gene: 6. The CDR3 sequence is 15 residues long. CDR1 is LGHNA, CDR2 YNFKEQ, per germline. CDR3: CASSQPSSGHNEQFF. In nucleotides, the CDR3 is TGTGCCAGCAGCCAACCATCTAGCGGCCACAATGAGCAGTTCTTC.

This clonotype showed up many times. This chain joins TRBV5-1 and TRBJ2-1; D is uncertain. Germline V gene lookup returns CDR1 SGHRS and CDR2 YFSETQ. The CDR3 runs to 15 residues. V was cut by 0 bases and J by 2 bases, with 9 bases left in between. CDR3 in amino acids: CASSLERPTYNEQFF. As DNA, the CDR3 is TGCGCCAGCAGCTTGGAGCGCCCAACCTACAATGAGCAGTTCTTC.

This clonotype was counted between two and nine times. The CDR3 DNA sequence: TGTGCCATCAGTGAAGGGGTCGGGGAGACCCAGTACTTC. Its translation: CAISEGVGETQYF. The chain combines TRBV10-3 with TRBJ2-5; D perhaps matches TRBD1 (5 bases). The CDR3 covers 13 residues. Trimming pared 3 bases from V and 5 bases from J, leaving 10 bases between. The germline CDR1 and CDR2 sequences are ENHRY and SYGVKD.

The chain is built from TRBV4-3 and TRBJ1-2; 11 bases align to TRBD1. The CDR3 runs 16 residues. Trimming cost V 2 bases and J 8 bases; bases outside gene matches: 10. CDR1 LGHNA and CDR2 YSLEER come from the germline V gene. The CDR3 DNA is TGCGCCAGCAGCCAACCATGGGACAGGGGGGGAGACGGCTACACCTTC. Its protein product is CASSQPWDRGGDGYTF.

The rearrangement uses TRBV18 and TRBJ1-1; 7 positions match TRBD1. The CDR3 has 15 residues. Looked up from germline, CDR1 is KGHSH and CDR2 is LQKENI. V dropped 3 bases and J dropped 4; count of bases not matched to a gene: 8. CDR3 DNA sequence: TGTGCCAGCTCACCCCCCTCCCGACAGGGCACTGAAGCTTTCTTT. As protein: CASSPPSRQGTEAFF.

This clonotype was counted a few times. This sequence joins TRBV4-3 and TRBJ2-3; D ambiguous. V was shortened by 0 bases and J by 7 bases, with 8 bases between the two germline ends. The CDR3 loop spans 13 amino acids. CDR1 and CDR2 (germline): LGHNA, YSLEER. This chain's CDR3 is CASSQEPGHTQYF. CDR3 nucleotides: TGCGCCAGCAGCCAAGAACCGGGCCATACGCAGTATTTT.

The rearrangement links TRBV5-5 to TRBJ2-1, with a tentative D call TRBD2 (5 bases). CDR1 is SGHKS, CDR2 YYEKEE, per germline (reference sequence). The V end was cut by 4 bases, the J end by 7 bases, with 12 bases between. The CDR3 is 13 amino acids. CDR3 region: CASSGNPGNEQFF. In DNA, the CDR3 is TGTGCCAGCAGCGGTAATCCGGGGAATGAGCAGTTCTTC.

Only a few counts were recorded for this clonotype. The rearrangement links TRBV2 to TRBJ2-3; perhaps D is TRBD1 or TRBD2 (5 bases each). The germline V gene encodes CDR1 SNHLY and CDR2 FYNNEI. The V gene lost 6 bases and the J gene lost 0 bases, with 13 bases spanning the gap. The CDR3 totals 15 residues. CDR3 protein: CASSEGTGSTDTQYF. The CDR3 nucleotides are TGTGCCAGCAGCGAGGGGACCGGGAGCACAGATACGCAGTATTTT.

This clonotype was counted a few times. V usage is TRBV5-1 and J usage is TRBJ2-2; D uncertain. Deletions cut 0 bases from V and 0 bases from J, with 9 bases between. CDR3 length: 16 amino acids. The germline CDR1 and CDR2 sequences are SGHRS and YFSETQ. CDR3 amino acids: CASSLAGRANTGELFF. DNA of the CDR3: TGCGCCAGCAGCTTGGCCGGTAGGGCGAACACCGGGGAGCTGTTTTTT.